This T cell receptor (beta chain) was sequenced during a study of shared clonotypes between healthy human individuals. The length of the CDR3 is 15 residues. The germline gives CDR1 MNHNY, CDR2 SVGAGI (reference sequence). V was clipped by 3 bases and J by 0 bases, with 12 bases between them. Only in-frame clones appear in the TCRdb table, and some are missing; sequencing was by immunoSEQ multiplex PCR. Found here are some 1.5 million clones, approximately 96% of them singletons; the top ten hold roughly 1.2%. Sequencing used naive CD4+ T cells sorted from blood. Subset of the sample: CD45RA+ positively selected. The TCR originated in a man younger than 40 in good health. The V and J genes are TRBV6-6 and TRBJ2-7; a possible D gene is TRBD2 (5 bases). CDR3 loop: CASSYRGESSYEQYF. As DNA, the CDR3 is TGTGCCAGCAGTTATCGGGGTGAAAGCTCCTACGAGCAGTACTTC.